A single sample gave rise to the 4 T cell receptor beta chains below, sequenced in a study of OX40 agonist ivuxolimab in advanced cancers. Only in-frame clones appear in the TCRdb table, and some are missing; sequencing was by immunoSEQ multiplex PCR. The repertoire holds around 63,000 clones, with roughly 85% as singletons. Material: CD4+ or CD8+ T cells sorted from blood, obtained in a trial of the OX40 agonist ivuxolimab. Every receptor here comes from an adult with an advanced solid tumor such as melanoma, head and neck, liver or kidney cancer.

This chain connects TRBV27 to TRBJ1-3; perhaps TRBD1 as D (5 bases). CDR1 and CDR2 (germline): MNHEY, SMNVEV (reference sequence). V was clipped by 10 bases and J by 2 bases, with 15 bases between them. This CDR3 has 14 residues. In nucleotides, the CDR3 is TGTGCCACACCCCCCGGGGCTCCTGGAAACACCATATATTTT. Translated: CATPPGAPGNTIYF.

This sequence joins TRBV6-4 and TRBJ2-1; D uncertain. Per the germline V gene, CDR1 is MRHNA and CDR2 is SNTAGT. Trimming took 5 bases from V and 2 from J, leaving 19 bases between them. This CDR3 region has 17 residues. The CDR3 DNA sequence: TGTGCCAGCAGTTCCTACCATTGGGTATCCCCCTACAATGAGCAGTTCTTC. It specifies CASSSYHWVSPYNEQFF.

The CDR3 is CASSSGTYQETQYF. For the CDR3, the DNA is TGTGCCAGCAGCTCCGGGACTTACCAAGAGACCCAGTACTTC. The gene calls are TRBV7-2 and TRBJ2-5; weak D call: TRBD2 (6 bases). V was clipped by 4 bases and J by 0 bases, with 9 bases between them. Germline CDR1 and CDR2: SGHTA and FQGNSA. CDR3 length: 14 amino acids.

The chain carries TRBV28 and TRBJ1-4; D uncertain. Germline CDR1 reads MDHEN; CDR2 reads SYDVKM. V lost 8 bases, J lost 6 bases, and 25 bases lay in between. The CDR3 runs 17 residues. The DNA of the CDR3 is TGTGCCAGCCTTCCCTCCCGCGGGGTCAGTGGCGATGAAAAACTGTTTTTT. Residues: CASLPSRGVSGDEKLFF.